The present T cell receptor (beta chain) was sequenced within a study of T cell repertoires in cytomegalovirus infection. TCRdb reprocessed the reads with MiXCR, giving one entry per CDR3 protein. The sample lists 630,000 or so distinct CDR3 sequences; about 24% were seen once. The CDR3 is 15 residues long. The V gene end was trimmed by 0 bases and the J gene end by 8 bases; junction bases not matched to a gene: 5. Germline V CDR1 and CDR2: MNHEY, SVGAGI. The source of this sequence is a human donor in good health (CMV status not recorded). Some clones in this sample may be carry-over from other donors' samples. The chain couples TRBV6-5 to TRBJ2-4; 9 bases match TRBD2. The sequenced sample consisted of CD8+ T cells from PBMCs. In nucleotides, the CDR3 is TGTGCCAGCAGTTACTCGCGGGGGGGCTTAGACATTCAGTACTTC. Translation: CASSYSRGGLDIQYF.